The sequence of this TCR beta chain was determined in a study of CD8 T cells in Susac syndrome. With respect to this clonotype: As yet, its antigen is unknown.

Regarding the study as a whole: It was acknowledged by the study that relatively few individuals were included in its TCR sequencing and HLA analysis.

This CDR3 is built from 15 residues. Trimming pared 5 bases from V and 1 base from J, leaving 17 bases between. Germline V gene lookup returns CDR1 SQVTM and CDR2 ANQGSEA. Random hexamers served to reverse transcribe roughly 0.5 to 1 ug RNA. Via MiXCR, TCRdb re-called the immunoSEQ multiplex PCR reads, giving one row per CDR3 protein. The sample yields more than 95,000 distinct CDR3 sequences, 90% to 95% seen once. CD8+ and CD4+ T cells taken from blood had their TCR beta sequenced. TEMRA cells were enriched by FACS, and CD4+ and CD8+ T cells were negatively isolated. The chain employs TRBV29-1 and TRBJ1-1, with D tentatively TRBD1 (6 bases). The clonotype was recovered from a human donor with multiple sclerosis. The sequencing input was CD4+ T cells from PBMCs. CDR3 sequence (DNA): TGCAGCGTTACGAAATCGGGGGCAGGGAACACTGAAGCTTTCTTT. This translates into CSVTKSGAGNTEAFF.